This T cell receptor (beta chain) originates from a study of shared clonotypes between healthy human individuals. Study-level findings and limits: Clonotypes that were shared across four donors made up roughly 5% of naive CD4 clonotypes.

Genomic DNA of every subset was divided equally among multiple immunoSEQ plates. The DNA input per sorted-subset replicate PCR was about 180 ng, corresponding to some 30,000 T cell genomes. Produced via immunoSEQ multiplex PCR; TCRdb's table is partial and in-frame only. The data show roughly 220,000 clones, 65% to 70% seen once. Naive CD4+ cells were CD45RA-selected; the remaining cells were memory. This clone was seen a single time. Its antigen remains unknown. The specimen was memory CD4+ T cells sorted from blood. Sample subset: CD45RA-negative fraction. The receptor was isolated from a man aged 25 to 45 in good health.

CDR3 in amino acids: CASSPIRDTCTDTQYF. The DNA for the CDR3 is TGTGCCAGCAGTCCTATCCGGGACACTTGCACAGATACGCAGTATTTT. This chain links TRBV6-6 with TRBJ2-3; the D gene is possibly TRBD1 (6 bases). This CDR3 has 16 amino acids. Trimming removed 5 bases at V and 1 base at J, with 16 bases between. Germline V gene data show CDR1 as MNHNY and CDR2 as SVGAGI (reference sequence).